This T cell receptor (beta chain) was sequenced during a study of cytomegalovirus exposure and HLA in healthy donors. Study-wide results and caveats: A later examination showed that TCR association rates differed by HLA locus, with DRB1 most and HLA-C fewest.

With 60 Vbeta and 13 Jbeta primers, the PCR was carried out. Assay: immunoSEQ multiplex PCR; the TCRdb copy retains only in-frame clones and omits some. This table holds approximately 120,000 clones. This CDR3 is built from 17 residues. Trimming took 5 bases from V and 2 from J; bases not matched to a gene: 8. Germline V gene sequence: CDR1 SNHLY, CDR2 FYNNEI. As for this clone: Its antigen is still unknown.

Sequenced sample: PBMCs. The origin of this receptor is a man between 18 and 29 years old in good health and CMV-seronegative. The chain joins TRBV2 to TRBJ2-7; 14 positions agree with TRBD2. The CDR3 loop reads CASSSNPGLAGAYEQYF. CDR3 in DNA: TGTGCCAGCAGTTCGAACCCGGGACTAGCGGGGGCCTACGAGCAGTACTTC.